This T cell receptor beta chain comes out of a study of blood T cell repertoires in COVID-19. Across the study: The analysed material was cDNA or gDNA that came from T cells, B-cell-depleted T cells, or PBMCs.

Profiling relied on immunoSEQ multiplex PCR, and the TCRdb table lists in-frame clones only, not all of them. The sample shows around 450,000 clones, about 89% of them seen only once. Germline V gene data show CDR1 as SGHDT and CDR2 as YYEEEE. CDR3 length: 15 residues. V trimming: 5 bases; J trimming: 4 bases; junction bases outside the gene matches: 7. The receptor was isolated from a woman aged 30 to 39 with acute or convalescent COVID-19. The V call is TRBV5-6, the J call TRBJ1-2; 11 bases line up with TRBD1. Sequenced sample: peripheral blood. CDR3 DNA: TGTGCCAGCAGTCGGGACAGGGGGAAGGGCTATGGCTACACCTTC. Translated: CASSRDRGKGYGYTF.